This entry lists 10 T cell receptor beta chains sequenced from one sample in a study of shared clonotypes between healthy human individuals. Naive CD8 cells lacked CD45RO and underwent positive selection for CCR7, leaving out terminally differentiated effector memory CD45RA+ cells. Assay: immunoSEQ multiplex PCR; the TCRdb copy retains only in-frame clones and omits some. Of approximately 840,000 clones in the sample, about 96% were seen once. The sequencing input was naive CD8+ T cells sorted from blood. Source of these receptors: a man aged 25 to 45 in good health.

Here the CDR3 reads CASSSSSWGNTEAFF. Written as DNA, the CDR3 is TGTGCCAGCAGTTCCTCCTCCTGGGGGAACACTGAAGCTTTCTTT. The chain links TRBV6-5 to TRBJ1-1; D is ambiguous. Germline V CDR1 and CDR2: MNHEY, SVGAGI. The CDR3 spans 15 residues. The V end was cut by 4 bases, the J end by 1 base, with 13 bases between.

The gene calls are TRBV4-1 and TRBJ2-3, with D maybe TRBD2 (5 bases). CDR3 size: 17 residues. From germline, CDR1 is MGHRA and CDR2 YSYEKL. V was pared by 0 bases and J by 0 bases, with 13 bases between. The CDR3 DNA follows: TGCGCCAGCAGCCAAGATCACCCGGGATCAAGCACAGATACGCAGTATTTT. Translation gives CASSQDHPGSSTDTQYF.

The chain combines TRBV2 with TRBJ1-1; possibly TRBD1 for D (5 bases). V lost 0 bases, J lost 8 bases, and 10 bases lay in between. Germline CDR1 and CDR2: SNHLY and FYNNEI. This CDR3 region has 13 residues. The CDR3 spells CASSEAGGVEAFF. The CDR3 coding sequence is TGTGCCAGCAGTGAAGCTGGGGGGGTGGAAGCTTTCTTT.

The chain couples TRBV5-1 to TRBJ1-2; possible D gene TRBD1, 6 bases. Per the germline V gene, CDR1 is SGHRS and CDR2 is YFSETQ. V gave up 3 bases and J gave up 3 bases, with 12 bases separating them. The CDR3 is 14 residues long. The CDR3 DNA is TGCGCCAGCAGCTCTGACAGGCCGTACTATGGCTACACCTTC. Encoded protein: CASSSDRPYYGYTF.

V and J are TRBV7-9 and TRBJ2-7; 12 bases map to TRBD1. The V gene end was trimmed by 3 bases and the J gene end by 6 bases; junction bases not matched to a gene: 3. The CDR3 spans 14 residues. The germline V gene encodes CDR1 SEHNR and CDR2 FQNEAQ (reference sequence). The CDR3 bases are TGTGCCAGCAGCTTCCGGGACAGGGGGCGCGAGCAGTACTTC. Its protein product is CASSFRDRGREQYF.

In its sample, this clone was seen once. The chain carries TRBV7-9 and TRBJ1-3; D gene unclear. CDR1 is SEHNR and CDR2 is FQNEAQ in the germline V gene (reference sequence). The CDR3 loop spans 16 amino acids. V lost 3 bases to trimming and J lost 0 bases, with 12 bases between them. CDR3 protein: CASSFAGRGSGNTIYF. CDR3 nucleotides: TGTGCCAGCAGCTTCGCCGGGCGGGGCTCTGGAAACACCATATATTTT.

Notes on this clone: Other nucleotide sequences in the sample specify the same CDR3. The chain recombines TRBV27 with TRBJ1-5; D remains ambiguous. The V gene's germline CDR1 is MNHEY and CDR2 SMNVEV (reference sequence). The ends were cut back, 3 bases at V and 1 base at J, with 7 bases in the middle. The CDR3 covers 14 residues. Here the CDR3 DNA reads TGTGCCAGCAGTTTGAGTTCAAGCAATCAGCCCCAGCATTTT. Protein sequence: CASSLSSSNQPQHF.

As regards this clone: One junction end does not reproduce the germline sequence, and a read error may be involved. The chain couples TRBV5-6 to TRBJ2-7; D might be TRBD1 or TRBD2, each matching 5 bases. CDR1 and CDR2 (germline): SGHDT, YYEEEE. The CDR3 covers 12 residues. CDR3 nucleotide sequence: TGTGCCTCCTCCGGGACCTCCCACGAGCAGTACTTC. Protein: CASSGTSHEQYF.

V and J are TRBV28 and TRBJ1-1; 9 nucleotides align to TRBD1. The CDR3 consists of 15 residues. Germline CDR1 reads MDHEN; CDR2 reads SYDVKM. V dropped 5 bases and J dropped 0; count of bases not matched to a gene: 4. This chain's CDR3 is CASSPYRGLNTEAFF. The CDR3 coding sequence is TGTGCCAGCAGTCCCTACAGGGGGCTGAACACTGAAGCTTTCTTT.

This chain connects TRBV5-1 to TRBJ2-3, with D possibly TRBD1 on 5 matching bases. Germline CDR1 SGHRS, CDR2 YFSETQ. Trimming cost V 4 bases and J 2 bases, with 14 bases left between them. This CDR3 region has 15 residues. CDR3 DNA sequence: TGCGCCAGCAGCCTCTCGGTTGGGGCCACAGATACGCAGTATTTT. Amino acid sequence: CASSLSVGATDTQYF. The variable domain in full, with the rest retrieved from reference TRBV5-1 and TRBJ2-3, is KAGVTQTPRYLIKTRGQQVTLSCSPISGHRSVSWYQQTPGQGLQFLFEYFSETQRNKGNFPGRFSGRQFSNSRSEMNVSTLELGDSALYLCASSLSVGATDTQYFGPGTRLTVL.